This is a list of T cell receptor beta chains from one sample in a study of blood T cell repertoires in COVID-19. Clones were read by immunoSEQ multiplex PCR, and TCRdb kept only the in-frame ones, dropping some. Here the sample spans roughly 70,000 clones, about nine tenths being singletons. Sequencing was carried out using peripheral blood. The receptors were sampled from a man over 45 with acute or convalescent COVID-19. The CDR3 runs from the conserved cysteine through the conserved F or W. The order of the fields is D gene, V gene, clone size, J gene, CDR3 protein, CDR3 DNA. D genes are given only for firm matches. Clone size is given for some rows only: seen once, a few or many times, or a class if the clone is expanded.

D gene: -
V gene: TRBV7-3
clone size: once
J gene: TRBJ2-7
CDR3 protein: CASSLKGGNEQYF
CDR3 DNA: TGTGCCAGCAGCTTAAAAGGGGGAAACGAGCAGTACTTC

D gene: TRBD1
V gene: TRBV27
clone size: -
J gene: TRBJ2-6
CDR3 protein: CASSLSSGQGSSGANVLTF
CDR3 DNA: TGTGCCAGCAGTTTATCCTCGGGACAGGGGTCTTCTGGGGCCAACGTCCTGACTTTC

D gene: TRBD2
V gene: TRBV27
clone size: -
J gene: TRBJ2-3
CDR3 protein: CASSPGPSGISPFF
CDR3 DNA: TGTGCCAGCAGCCCGGGCCCTAGCGGGATAAGTCCCTTTTTT

D gene: TRBD1
V gene: TRBV27
clone size: -
J gene: TRBJ2-5
CDR3 protein: CASRPWTGEETQYF
CDR3 DNA: TGTGCCAGCAGGCCCTGGACAGGGGAAGAGACCCAGTACTTC

D gene: -
V gene: TRBV28
clone size: -
J gene: TRBJ1-5
CDR3 protein: CASRRALSNQPQHF
CDR3 DNA: TGTGCCAGCAGGAGGGCCCTTAGCAATCAGCCCCAGCATTTT

D gene: -
V gene: TRBV7-2
clone size: -
J gene: TRBJ1-1
CDR3 protein: CASSLAGLNTEAFF
CDR3 DNA: TGTGCCAGCAGCTTGGCGGGGTTGAACACTGAAGCTTTCTTT

D gene: TRBD1
V gene: TRBV28
clone size: -
J gene: TRBJ1-6
CDR3 protein: CASRTGTGINSPLHF
CDR3 DNA: TGTGCCAGCAGGACCGGGACAGGGATTAATTCACCCCTCCACTTT

D gene: TRBD1
V gene: TRBV27
clone size: -
J gene: TRBJ2-7
CDR3 protein: CASSPAQGAKSYEQYF
CDR3 DNA: TGTGCCAGCAGTCCCGCCCAGGGGGCAAAATCCTACGAGCAGTACTTC

D gene: -
V gene: TRBV6-1
clone size: -
J gene: TRBJ1-4
CDR3 protein: CASSEGRRLANEKLFF
CDR3 DNA: TGTGCCAGCAGTGAAGGCCGGAGGTTGGCTAATGAAAAACTGTTTTTT

D gene: -
V gene: TRBV24-1
clone size: once
J gene: TRBJ2-5
CDR3 protein: CATSDSGQGPGETQYF
CDR3 DNA: TGTGCCACCAGTGATTCCGGGCAGGGTCCCGGTGAGACCCAGTACTTC

D gene: TRBD2
V gene: TRBV24-1
clone size: -
J gene: TRBJ2-3
CDR3 protein: CATSDVVSGGADTQYF
CDR3 DNA: TGTGCCACCAGTGATGTGGTTAGCGGGGGGGCAGATACGCAGTATTTT

D gene: TRBD1
V gene: TRBV19
clone size: -
J gene: TRBJ2-2
CDR3 protein: CASSIDGGTGSSPLFF
CDR3 DNA: TGTGCCAGTAGTATAGATGGGGGGACAGGGTCAAGTCCGCTGTTTTTT

D gene: TRBD1
V gene: TRBV6-5
clone size: few
J gene: TRBJ1-4
CDR3 protein: CASSRDRGQEKLFF
CDR3 DNA: TGTGCCAGCAGTCGGGACAGGGGGCAGGAAAAACTGTTTTTT

D gene: TRBD1
V gene: TRBV6-5
clone size: -
J gene: TRBJ1-2
CDR3 protein: CASSFAGTGLGYTF
CDR3 DNA: TGTGCCAGCAGTTTTGCCGGGACAGGGCTTGGCTACACCTTC

D gene: TRBD2
V gene: TRBV27
clone size: -
J gene: TRBJ2-1
CDR3 protein: CASRTSGSSNEQFF
CDR3 DNA: TGTGCCAGCAGGACTAGCGGGAGCTCTAATGAGCAGTTCTTC

D gene: -
V gene: TRBV11-2
clone size: -
J gene: TRBJ2-1
CDR3 protein: CASSSTHRQFNEQFF
CDR3 DNA: TGTGCCAGCAGCTCGACTCATCGACAGTTCAATGAGCAGTTCTTC

D gene: TRBD2
V gene: TRBV9
clone size: -
J gene: TRBJ2-1
CDR3 protein: CASSVAASGRFEQFF
CDR3 DNA: TGTGCCAGCAGCGTAGCAGCTAGCGGGAGGTTTGAGCAGTTCTTC

D gene: TRBD2
V gene: TRBV7-9
clone size: -
J gene: TRBJ2-1
CDR3 protein: CASTIGTSEHNEQFF
CDR3 DNA: TGTGCCAGCACTATTGGGACTAGCGAACACAATGAGCAGTTCTTC

D gene: -
V gene: TRBV4-2
clone size: -
J gene: TRBJ2-5
CDR3 protein: CASSQVDSGETQYF
CDR3 DNA: TGTGCCAGCAGCCAAGTTGATAGCGGTGAGACCCAGTACTTC

D gene: TRBD2
V gene: TRBV7-6
clone size: -
J gene: TRBJ2-5
CDR3 protein: CASSVGLAGEGETQYF
CDR3 DNA: TGTGCCAGCAGCGTCGGACTAGCGGGAGAAGGGGAGACCCAGTACTTC

D gene: -
V gene: TRBV7-2
clone size: -
J gene: TRBJ1-3
CDR3 protein: CASSPSPGVGNTIYF
CDR3 DNA: TGTGCCAGCAGCCCGTCCCCGGGAGTTGGAAACACCATATATTTT

D gene: TRBD2
V gene: TRBV7-3
clone size: -
J gene: TRBJ2-1
CDR3 protein: CASSLLAGGYNEQFF
CDR3 DNA: TGTGCCAGCAGCCTGCTGGCGGGAGGATACAATGAGCAGTTCTTC

D gene: -
V gene: TRBV19
clone size: -
J gene: TRBJ1-6
CDR3 protein: CASSKGPDSSYNSPLHF
CDR3 DNA: TGTGCCAGTAGTAAAGGCCCGGACAGCTCCTATAATTCACCCCTCCACTTT

D gene: -
V gene: TRBV27
clone size: -
J gene: TRBJ1-1
CDR3 protein: CASSPWGASNTEAFF
CDR3 DNA: TGTGCCAGCAGTCCCTGGGGAGCTTCGAACACTGAAGCTTTCTTT

D gene: -
V gene: TRBV11-2
clone size: once
J gene: TRBJ2-1
CDR3 protein: CASSPVVGGGLNEQFF
CDR3 DNA: TGTGCCAGCAGCCCCGTCGTAGGGGGTGGATTAAATGAGCAGTTCTTC

D gene: -
V gene: TRBV2
clone size: -
J gene: TRBJ1-5
CDR3 protein: CASSEGGFGNQPQHF
CDR3 DNA: TGTGCCAGCAGTGAAGGAGGGTTTGGCAATCAGCCCCAGCATTTT

D gene: TRBD2
V gene: TRBV7-9
clone size: once
J gene: TRBJ2-2
CDR3 protein: CASRGTSGNTGELFF
CDR3 DNA: TGTGCCAGCAGAGGTACTAGCGGGAACACCGGGGAGCTGTTTTTT

D gene: -
V gene: TRBV27
clone size: -
J gene: TRBJ2-2
CDR3 protein: CASSQIGYTGELFF
CDR3 DNA: TGTGCCAGCAGTCAGATCGGGTACACCGGGGAGCTGTTTTTT

D gene: -
V gene: TRBV27
clone size: -
J gene: TRBJ1-5
CDR3 protein: CASSTGGSGQPQHF
CDR3 DNA: TGTGCCAGCAGTACCGGAGGGAGCGGGCAGCCCCAGCATTTT

D gene: -
V gene: TRBV11-2
clone size: -
J gene: TRBJ2-5
CDR3 protein: CASSFGETQYF
CDR3 DNA: TGTGCCAGCAGCTTCGGTGAGACCCAGTACTTC

D gene: -
V gene: TRBV19
clone size: medium-sized
J gene: TRBJ2-1
CDR3 protein: CASSSTEKDEQFF
CDR3 DNA: TGTGCCAGTAGTTCGACAGAGAAGGATGAGCAGTTCTTC

D gene: -
V gene: TRBV2
clone size: -
J gene: TRBJ2-1
CDR3 protein: CASVGGTYNEQFF
CDR3 DNA: TGTGCCAGCGTTGGGGGGACCTACAATGAGCAGTTCTTC

D gene: -
V gene: TRBV2
clone size: once
J gene: TRBJ1-5
CDR3 protein: CASSDRAVSQPQHF
CDR3 DNA: TGTGCCAGCAGTGACAGGGCCGTTTCACAGCCCCAGCATTTT

D gene: -
V gene: TRBV2
clone size: -
J gene: TRBJ2-3
CDR3 protein: CASSESGYSTDTQYF
CDR3 DNA: TGTGCCAGCAGTGAGAGCGGGTATAGCACAGATACGCAGTATTTT

D gene: TRBD2
V gene: TRBV7-2
clone size: -
J gene: TRBJ2-5
CDR3 protein: CASSYGTSGPPRVYF
CDR3 DNA: TGTGCCAGCAGCTACGGGACTAGCGGGCCCCCTAGGGTTTACTTC

D gene: -
V gene: TRBV6-6
clone size: -
J gene: TRBJ1-1
CDR3 protein: CASTLGGTEAFF
CDR3 DNA: TGTGCCAGCACCCTAGGCGGCACTGAAGCTTTCTTT

D gene: TRBD1
V gene: TRBV7-9
clone size: -
J gene: TRBJ1-5
CDR3 protein: CASSLGGTGKHQPQHF
CDR3 DNA: TGTGCCAGCAGCTTAGGTGGGACAGGGAAGCATCAGCCCCAGCATTTT

D gene: -
V gene: TRBV11-2
clone size: -
J gene: TRBJ2-6
CDR3 protein: CASSLLGGTNGANVLTF
CDR3 DNA: TGTGCCAGCAGCTTATTAGGGGGGACTAATGGGGCCAACGTCCTGACTTTC

D gene: -
V gene: TRBV5-6
clone size: -
J gene: TRBJ2-6
CDR3 protein: CASSPVGAGANVLTF
CDR3 DNA: TGTGCCAGCAGCCCTGTGGGAGCCGGGGCCAACGTCCTGACTTTC

D gene: -
V gene: TRBV10-2
clone size: -
J gene: TRBJ2-7
CDR3 protein: CASSVLQAYEQYF
CDR3 DNA: TGCGCCAGCAGTGTTCTACAGGCCTACGAGCAGTACTTC

D gene: TRBD1
V gene: TRBV6-5
clone size: -
J gene: TRBJ1-1
CDR3 protein: CASSYQPLGQGEAFF
CDR3 DNA: TGTGCCAGCAGTTACCAGCCCCTAGGACAGGGTGAAGCTTTCTTT

D gene: TRBD2
V gene: TRBV3-1/TRBV3-2
clone size: -
J gene: TRBJ2-3
CDR3 protein: CASSRGLAGVDHQYF
CDR3 DNA: TGTGCCAGCAGCCGCGGACTAGCGGGAGTCGACCACCAGTATTTT

D gene: -
V gene: TRBV7-3
clone size: -
J gene: TRBJ1-4
CDR3 protein: CASSPCWRINEKLFF
CDR3 DNA: TGTGCCAGCAGCCCCTGTTGGCGGATTAATGAAAAACTGTTTTTT

D gene: TRBD2
V gene: TRBV28
clone size: -
J gene: TRBJ2-1
CDR3 protein: CASSSSGEANEQFF
CDR3 DNA: TGTGCCAGCAGTTCTAGCGGAGAAGCTAATGAGCAGTTCTTC

D gene: TRBD2
V gene: TRBV9
clone size: -
J gene: TRBJ2-1
CDR3 protein: CASSVDDPASGGPHEQFF
CDR3 DNA: TGTGCCAGCAGCGTAGATGATCCCGCTAGCGGGGGCCCGCATGAGCAGTTCTTC

D gene: TRBD2
V gene: TRBV7-9
clone size: -
J gene: TRBJ2-1
CDR3 protein: CASGTPTSGKNNEQFF
CDR3 DNA: TGTGCCAGCGGCACACCGACTAGCGGGAAAAACAATGAGCAGTTCTTC

D gene: TRBD2
V gene: TRBV6-5
clone size: -
J gene: TRBJ2-7
CDR3 protein: CASRAPGLAGSEQYF
CDR3 DNA: TGTGCCAGCAGAGCTCCTGGACTAGCGGGGAGCGAGCAGTACTTC

D gene: -
V gene: TRBV11-2
clone size: -
J gene: TRBJ2-3
CDR3 protein: CASRGIRLGTDTQYF
CDR3 DNA: TGTGCCAGCAGGGGCATTCGGTTGGGCACAGATACGCAGTATTTT

D gene: -
V gene: TRBV18
clone size: -
J gene: TRBJ2-5
CDR3 protein: CASSPWERLIETQYF
CDR3 DNA: TGTGCCAGCTCACCTTGGGAGCGCTTGATAGAGACCCAGTACTTC

D gene: TRBD2
V gene: TRBV7-9
clone size: -
J gene: TRBJ2-3
CDR3 protein: CASSPLSSGSSTDTQYF
CDR3 DNA: TGTGCCAGCAGCCCACTTTCTAGCGGATCTAGCACAGATACGCAGTATTTT

D gene: -
V gene: TRBV6-5
clone size: -
J gene: TRBJ2-3
CDR3 protein: CASKGGINTDTQYF
CDR3 DNA: TGTGCCAGCAAGGGGGGGATCAACACAGATACGCAGTATTTT